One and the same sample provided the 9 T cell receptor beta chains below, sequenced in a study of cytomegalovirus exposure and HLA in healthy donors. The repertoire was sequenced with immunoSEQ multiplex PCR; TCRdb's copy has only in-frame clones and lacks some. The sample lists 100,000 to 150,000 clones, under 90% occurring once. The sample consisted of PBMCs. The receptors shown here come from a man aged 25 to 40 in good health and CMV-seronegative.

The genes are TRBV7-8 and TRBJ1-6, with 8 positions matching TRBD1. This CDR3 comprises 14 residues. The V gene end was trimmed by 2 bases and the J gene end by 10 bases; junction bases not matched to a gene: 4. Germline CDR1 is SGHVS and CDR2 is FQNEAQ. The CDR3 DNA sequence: TGTGCCAGCAGCTTACCGGACAGGGAATCACCCCTCCACTTT. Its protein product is CASSLPDRESPLHF.

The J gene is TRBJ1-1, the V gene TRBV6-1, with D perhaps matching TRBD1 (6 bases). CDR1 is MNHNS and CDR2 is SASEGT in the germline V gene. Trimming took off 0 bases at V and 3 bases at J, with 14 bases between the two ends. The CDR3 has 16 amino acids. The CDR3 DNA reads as TGTGCCAGCAGTGAAGCTCTAGGGGGTAGTTACACTGAAGCTTTCTTT. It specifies CASSEALGGSYTEAFF.

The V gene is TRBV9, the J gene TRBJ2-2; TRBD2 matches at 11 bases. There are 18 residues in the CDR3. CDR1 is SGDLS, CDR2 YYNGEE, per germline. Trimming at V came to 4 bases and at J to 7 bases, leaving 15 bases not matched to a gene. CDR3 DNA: TGTGCCAGCAGCCCAACCGGGACTAGCGGATGGGGTCACGGGGAGCTGTTTTTT. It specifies CASSPTGTSGWGHGELFF.

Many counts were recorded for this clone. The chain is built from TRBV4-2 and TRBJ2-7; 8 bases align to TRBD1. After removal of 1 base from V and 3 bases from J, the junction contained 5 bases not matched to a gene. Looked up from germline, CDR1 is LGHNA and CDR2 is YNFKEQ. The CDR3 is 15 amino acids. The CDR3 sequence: CASSQVAGTGYEQYF. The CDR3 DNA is TGTGCCAGCAGCCAAGTCGCCGGGACAGGCTACGAGCAGTACTTC.

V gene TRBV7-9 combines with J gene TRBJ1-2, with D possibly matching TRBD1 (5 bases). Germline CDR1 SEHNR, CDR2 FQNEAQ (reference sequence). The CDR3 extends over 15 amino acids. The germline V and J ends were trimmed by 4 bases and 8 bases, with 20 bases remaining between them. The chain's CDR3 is CASSSTGGSGDGYTF. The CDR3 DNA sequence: TGTGCCAGCAGCTCGACGGGTGGATCGGGGGACGGCTACACCTTC.

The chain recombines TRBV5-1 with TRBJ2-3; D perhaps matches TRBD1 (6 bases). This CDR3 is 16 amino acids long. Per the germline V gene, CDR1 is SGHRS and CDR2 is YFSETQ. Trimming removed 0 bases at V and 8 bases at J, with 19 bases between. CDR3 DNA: TGCGCCAGCAGCTTGGCCGCGACAGGCCTAAGGGGTACGCAGTATTTT. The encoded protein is CASSLAATGLRGTQYF.

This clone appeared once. The CDR3 coding sequence is TGTGCCAGCAGTTACGCTTCGGGAACAGATACGCAGTATTTT. It yields the protein CASSYASGTDTQYF. The rearrangement links TRBV6-5 to TRBJ2-3; a possible D gene is TRBD2 (5 bases). The germline V and J ends were trimmed by 2 bases and 3 bases, with 9 bases remaining between them. In germline, CDR1 is MNHEY, CDR2 SVGAGI. The CDR3 has 14 residues.

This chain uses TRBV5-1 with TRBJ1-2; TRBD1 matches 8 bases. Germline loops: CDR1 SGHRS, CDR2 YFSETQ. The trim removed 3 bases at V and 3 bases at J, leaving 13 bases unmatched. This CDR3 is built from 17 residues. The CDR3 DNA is TGCGCCAGCAGCTCGGTCCCGGGACAGGTTACCCACTATGGCTACACCTTC. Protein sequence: CASSSVPGQVTHYGYTF. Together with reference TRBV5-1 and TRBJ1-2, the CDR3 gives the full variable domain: KAGVTQTPRYLIKTRGQQVTLSCSPISGHRSVSWYQQTPGQGLQFLFEYFSETQRNKGNFPGRFSGRQFSNSRSEMNVSTLELGDSALYLCASSSVPGQVTHYGYTFGSGTRLTVV.

The CDR3 bases are TGTGCCAGCAGCAGCGGGACTAGCGCGGGCCATGAGCAGTTCTTC. Protein: CASSSGTSAGHEQFF. This chain uses TRBV7-3 with TRBJ2-1; 10 nucleotides line up with TRBD2. Germline-derived CDR1 and CDR2 are SGHTA and FQGTGA. J lost 8 bases, V lost 5 bases, and 9 bases had no gene match. This CDR3 is 15 amino acids long.